The clone carrying this T cell receptor beta chain was recorded many times. V was trimmed by 4 bases and J by 4 bases, leaving 22 bases between them. Germline V gene sequence: CDR1 LGHNA, CDR2 YSLEER. The CDR3 is made up of 17 amino acids. This sample stems from a study of T cells after yellow fever vaccination. The authors made TCR cDNA by 5'RACE template switching, adding a universal primer site and UMIs. Each CDR3 protein gets one entry after TCRdb re-called the 5' RACE reads with MiXCR. Among some 220,000 distinct CDR3 sequences listed, roughly 3.3% were seen once. Specimen: CD4+ T cells sorted from PBMCs, collected 10 days after the yellow fever booster vaccination. The TCR sequence derives from a man aged 18 to 30 who received the YFV17D yellow fever vaccine. V usage is TRBV4-3 and J usage is TRBJ1-1; D is ambiguous. The CDR3 nucleotides are TGCGCCAGCAGCCTCCTGGGTGACGCCTTTCTGGGCACTGAAGCTTTCTTT. Protein sequence: CASSLLGDAFLGTEAFF.